These 22 T cell receptor beta chains came from one sample sequenced in a study of cytomegalovirus exposure and HLA in healthy donors (dated by TCRdb to about 2017). The library was generated by the immunoSEQ multiplex PCR assay. For the multiplex PCR, a mixture combining 60 forward primers for TCR Vbeta segments and 13 reverse primers for TCR Jbeta segments was used. Here the immuneACCESS table is served through TCRdb, limited to in-frame sequences with V and J called. Missing clones are a known gap in these copies; in checked studies unresolved V genes cover under half, and the rest lacks a known reason. This sample has 55,000 to 75,000 clones in its table, and 60% to 80% of those were observed once. In total, the top ten clones hold over 15% of the sample. Sequencing input: PBMCs. The source is a man in his forties in good health and CMV-seropositive.

The rearrangement joins TRBV6-5 to TRBJ2-1, with D possibly being TRBD2 (6 bases). The CDR3 consists of 14 residues. The ends were cut back, 5 bases at V and 8 bases at J, with 16 bases in the middle. Germline loops: CDR1 MNHEY, CDR2 SVGAGI. CDR3 in DNA: TGTGCCAGCAGTAAGGGACCCGGAGGGGATGAGCAGTTCTTC. Translating it yields CASSKGPGGDEQFF.

The rearrangement uses TRBV13 and TRBJ2-1, with 8 positions matching TRBD1. J was trimmed by 1 base and V by 4 bases; bases with no gene match: 6. This CDR3 has 16 amino acids. Per germline, CDR1 PRHDT and CDR2 FYEKMQ (reference sequence). CDR3 in DNA: TGTGCCAGCAGCTCCGGACAGGGAAGGTCCTACAATGAGCAGTTCTTC. Protein product: CASSSGQGRSYNEQFF.

The chain has TRBV5-5 and TRBJ1-2; tentatively, D is TRBD1 (5 bases). CDR1 and CDR2 from the germline V gene are SGHKS and YYEKEE (reference sequence). Trimming shortened V by 3 bases and J by 8 bases, and 23 bases separated the two germline ends. The CDR3 covers 16 residues. CDR3 region: CASSSRPDLRARGYTF. The CDR3 DNA sequence: TGTGCCAGCAGCTCACGCCCCGATCTCAGGGCCCGAGGCTACACCTTC.

This clone was seen only a few times. This chain joins TRBV19 and TRBJ2-7, with TRBD1 matching over 9 bases. The junction had 4 bases not matched to a gene; V was cut back by 6 bases and J by 4 bases. The CDR3 covers 13 residues. Germline V lookup: CDR1 LNHDA, CDR2 SQIVND (reference sequence). As DNA, the CDR3 is TGTGCCAGTAGAGCGACAGGGGGGTACGAGCAGTACTTC. Encoded protein: CASRATGGYEQYF.

J is TRBJ1-1 and V is TRBV7-2, with no clear D. In germline, CDR1 is SGHTA, CDR2 FQGNSA. The CDR3 has 14 amino acids. Trimming shortened V by 2 bases and J by 0 bases, and 7 bases separated the two germline ends. The CDR3 region has the DNA TGTGCCAGCAGCTTACACAGCATGAACACTGAAGCTTTCTTT. It codes for CASSLHSMNTEAFF.

The chain links TRBV7-9 to TRBJ1-2; possibly TRBD1 for D (5 bases). CDR3 length: 15 residues. The V end lost 0 bases, the J end lost 4 bases, and 12 bases lay between the germline ends. Germline CDR1 reads SEHNR; CDR2 reads FQNEAQ (reference sequence). This chain's CDR3 is CASSLALTGPYGYTF. In DNA form, the CDR3 reads TGTGCCAGCAGCTTAGCCCTTACAGGACCCTATGGCTACACCTTC.

The genes are TRBV7-8 and TRBJ2-3; tentatively, D is TRBD2 (5 bases). The length of the CDR3 is 18 residues. Germline CDR1 and CDR2: SGHVS and FQNEAQ. The V end was cut by 2 bases, the J end by 0 bases, with 18 bases between. The CDR3 sequence is CASSLWSWRVSSTDTQYF. The CDR3 bases are TGTGCCAGCAGCTTATGGTCCTGGCGGGTTTCGAGCACAGATACGCAGTATTTT.

CDR3: CASSPGGREGVQPQHF. CDR3 DNA sequence: TGTGCCAGCTCACCTGGCGGCAGGGAGGGGGTTCAGCCCCAGCATTTT. The V gene is TRBV18, the J gene TRBJ1-5; D may be TRBD1 (6 bases). CDR3 length equals 16 residues. V lost 3 bases, J lost 6 bases, and 18 bases lay in between. CDR1 is KGHSH, CDR2 LQKENI, per germline. The whole variable domain, filled in from reference TRBV18 and TRBJ1-5, reads NAGVMQNPRHLVRRRGQEARLRCSPMKGHSHVYWYRQLPEEGLKFMVYLQKENIIDESGMPKERFSAEFPKEGPSILRIQQVVRGDSAAYFCASSPGGREGVQPQHFGDGTRLSIL.

Comments on this clone: Different DNA sequences within this sample yield the same CDR3. V and J are TRBV9 and TRBJ2-5; D is possibly TRBD2 (6 bases). Germline lookup yields CDR1 SGDLS and CDR2 YYNGEE. The CDR3 has 14 amino acids. Between the trimmed V and J ends, which lost 0 bases and 2 bases, there was a span of 8 bases. The CDR3 protein is CASSVVGGQETQYF. The CDR3 DNA is TGTGCCAGCAGCGTAGTCGGGGGACAAGAGACCCAGTACTTC.

The chain joins TRBV6-5 to TRBJ2-7; 10 positions match TRBD2. Germline assignment: CDR1 MNHEY and CDR2 SVGAGI. J gave up 6 bases and V 11 bases, and 13 bases lay outside the gene matches. The CDR3 contains 14 residues. Written as DNA, the CDR3 is TGTGCCGGCGCGTCCGGACTAGCGGAGGGCGAGCAGTACTTC. Protein product: CAGASGLAEGEQYF.

The chain combines TRBV29-1 with TRBJ2-1; 11 nucleotides line up with TRBD2. The germline gives CDR1 SQVTM, CDR2 ANQGSEA. The CDR3 consists of 15 residues. The trim removed 6 bases at V and 6 bases at J, leaving 10 bases unmatched. The CDR3 sequence: CSVLTTGTSGNEQFF. The CDR3, as DNA: TGCAGCGTCTTAACCACCGGGACTAGCGGCAATGAGCAGTTCTTC.

This clone has a single count. In DNA form, the CDR3 reads TGTGCCAGCAGTTTATCAGGTGAAAAACTGTTTTTT. Translated: CASSLSGEKLFF. The chain has TRBV28 and TRBJ1-4; D uncertain. There are 12 residues in the CDR3. Deletions cut 1 base from V and 7 bases from J, with 4 bases between. The germline gives CDR1 MDHEN, CDR2 SYDVKM.

Notes on this clone: Other DNA sequences of this sample code for an identical CDR3. The CDR3 reads CASRFNWEGDQPQHF. In DNA form, the CDR3 reads TGTGCCAGCAGGTTCAACTGGGAGGGGGACCAGCCCCAGCATTTT. The chain has TRBV6-5 and TRBJ1-5; perhaps TRBD1 as D (6 bases). Germline-derived CDR1 and CDR2 are MNHEY and SVGAGI. The CDR3 is 15 residues long. V was trimmed by 6 bases and J by 7 bases, leaving 19 bases between them.

The chain has TRBV6-6 and TRBJ1-6; D is unresolved. Looked up from germline, CDR1 is MNHNY and CDR2 is SVGAGI (reference sequence). Between the trimmed V and J ends, which lost 8 bases and 7 bases, there was a span of 12 bases. The CDR3 covers 13 residues. In nucleotides, the CDR3 is TGTGCCAGCTGCGGGGTCGGGAATTCACCCCTCCACTTT. This codes for CASCGVGNSPLHF.

The chain combines TRBV27 with TRBJ2-1; maybe TRBD2 (5 bases). The V and J ends lost 2 bases and 7 bases respectively, with 6 bases between them. Germline loops: CDR1 MNHEY, CDR2 SMNVEV (reference sequence). This CDR3 region has 12 residues. The CDR3 loop reads CASSLRGNEQFF. The CDR3 DNA sequence: TGTGCCAGCAGTTTAAGAGGGAATGAGCAGTTCTTC.

This rearrangement joins TRBV5-6 to TRBJ2-5; 8 bases line up with TRBD2. This CDR3 is built from 15 residues. The germline CDR1 and CDR2 sequences are SGHDT and YYEEEE. Trimming at V came to 5 bases and at J to 3 bases, leaving 9 bases not matched to a gene. DNA for the CDR3: TGTGCCAGCAGTCCTAGTACTAGCGGAGAAGAGACCCAGTACTTC. Translated: CASSPSTSGEETQYF. Filled out from reference TRBV5-6 and TRBJ2-5, the complete variable domain reads DAGVTQSPTHLIKTRGQQVTLRCSPKSGHDTVSWYQQALGQGPQFIFQYYEEEERQRGNFPDRFSGHQFPNYSSELNVNALLLGDSALYLCASSPSTSGEETQYFGPGTRLLVL.

By frequency in the sample, this clone is medium-sized. The rearrangement links TRBV25-1 to TRBJ2-7; 8 nucleotides align to TRBD1. The CDR3 contains 14 residues. CDR1 is MGHDK, CDR2 SYGVNS, per germline. Losses at the gene ends were 3 bases for V and 2 bases for J; bases not matched to a gene: 3. The CDR3 here is CASSEETGAYEQYF. The CDR3 DNA sequence: TGTGCCAGCAGTGAGGAGACAGGGGCCTACGAGCAGTACTTC.

This clone came up once. The CDR3 nucleotides are TGCGCCAGCAGCTACGGACAGGGGTTATCCTACGAGCAGTACTTC. Residues: CASSYGQGLSYEQYF. V and J are TRBV5-1 and TRBJ2-7; 9 nucleotides align to TRBD1. After removal of 3 bases from V and 1 base from J, the junction contained 5 bases not matched to a gene. Germline CDR1 reads SGHRS; CDR2 reads YFSETQ. This CDR3 contains 15 residues.

The V gene is TRBV29-1, the J gene TRBJ2-3; 7 nucleotides agree with TRBD1. Germline V gene lookup returns CDR1 SQVTM and CDR2 ANQGSEA. The V and J ends lost 6 bases and 1 base, in that order; junction bases with no gene match: 4. The CDR3 covers 13 residues. CDR3 region: CSVPGTGTDTQYF. The CDR3 DNA sequence: TGCAGCGTCCCCGGGACAGGCACAGATACGCAGTATTTT.

V is TRBV9 and J is TRBJ2-3, with D possibly TRBD1 on 5 matching bases. The V end was cut by 0 bases, the J end by 5 bases, with 16 bases between. CDR3 length: 16 amino acids. Per the germline V gene, CDR1 is SGDLS and CDR2 is YYNGEE. The CDR3 protein is CASSVAVRARGDTQYF. In DNA, the CDR3 is TGTGCCAGCAGCGTAGCTGTCAGGGCCCGCGGAGATACGCAGTATTTT.

The chain is built from TRBV6-1 and TRBJ1-1, with a possible D match to TRBD1 (6 bases). Germline assignment: CDR1 MNHNS and CDR2 SASEGT. This CDR3 contains 12 residues. Trimming took 1 base from V and 8 from J, leaving 8 bases between them. CDR3 residues: CASSEVGTEAFF. In DNA, the CDR3 is TGTGCCAGCAGTGAAGTGGGGACAGAAGCTTTCTTT.

V is TRBV19 and J is TRBJ1-1, with D unresolved. The CDR3 has 11 amino acids. The germline gives CDR1 LNHDA, CDR2 SQIVND (reference sequence). With 4 bases removed from V and 7 bases from J, the gap between germline ends came to 7 bases. This CDR3 is CASSSRSEAFF. In DNA, the CDR3 is TGTGCCAGTAGTAGCCGGAGTGAAGCTTTCTTT. Filled out from reference TRBV19 and TRBJ1-1, the complete variable domain reads DGGITQSPKYLFRKEGQNVTLSCEQNLNHDAMYWYRQDPGQGLRLIYYSQIVNDFQKGDIAEGYSVSREKKESFPLTVTSAQKNPTAFYLCASSSRSEAFFGQGTRLTVV.